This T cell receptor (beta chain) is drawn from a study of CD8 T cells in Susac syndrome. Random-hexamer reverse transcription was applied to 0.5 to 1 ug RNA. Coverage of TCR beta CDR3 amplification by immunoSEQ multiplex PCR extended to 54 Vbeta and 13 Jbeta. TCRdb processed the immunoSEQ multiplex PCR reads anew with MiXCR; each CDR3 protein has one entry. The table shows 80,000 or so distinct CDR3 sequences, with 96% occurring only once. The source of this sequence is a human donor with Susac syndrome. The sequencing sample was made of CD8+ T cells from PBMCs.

The CDR3 DNA follows: TGTGCCAGCCGGAAACCGACAGGGGATTCCTACAATGAGCAGTTCTTC. The encoded protein is CASRKPTGDSYNEQFF. This chain joins TRBV19 and TRBJ2-1, with TRBD1 matching over 8 bases. Germline assignment: CDR1 LNHDA and CDR2 SQIVND (reference sequence). Trimming took 9 bases from V and 1 from J; bases not matched to a gene: 11. The CDR3 loop spans 16 amino acids.